This entry is about one T cell receptor beta chain. The sample belongs to a study of human T cells and chemical hapten exposure. The germline V gene has CDR1 KGHSH and CDR2 LQKENI. The CDR3 is made up of 13 amino acids. The germline V and J ends were trimmed by 3 bases and 3 bases, with 9 bases remaining between them. The time point is: pre-sensitization, week 0. Sample treatment: therapeutic diphenylcyclopropenone sensitization with weekly scalp DPC. TCRdb ran MiXCR on the RACE reads and lists one entry per CDR3 protein. The data contain about 89,000 distinct CDR3 sequences, about 10% of them singletons.

The sequencing used whole blood, collected in connection with sensitization to the hapten diphenylcyclopropenone (DPC). This clonotype originated in a woman between 55 and 75 years old with alopecia areata. Some clones in this sample may be carry-over from other donors' samples. The chain links TRBV18 to TRBJ2-7; D call uncertain. DNA for the CDR3: TGTGCCAGCTCACCTGGAAGCATCTACGAGCAGTACTTC. This codes for CASSPGSIYEQYF.